Here is one TCR beta chain with its context. The CDR3 covers 15 residues. The V gene lost 2 bases and the J gene lost 4 bases, with 12 bases spanning the gap. Germline CDR1 and CDR2: MDHEN and SYDVKM. The entry originates in a study of blood T cell repertoires in COVID-19. About the research overall: Samples taken during acute and convalescent COVID-19 were collected in the United States, Italy and Spain. Sources were T cells, B-cell-depleted T cells, or PBMCs; the material itself was cDNA or gDNA.

Assay used: immunoSEQ multiplex PCR; TCRdb lists only in-frame clones, some missing. The sample shows just over 200,000 clones, more than 75% of them seen only once. The chain recombines TRBV28 with TRBJ2-1, with D perhaps matching TRBD2 (5 bases). Sequenced: peripheral blood. The origin of this receptor is a man of 80 years or more with acute or convalescent COVID-19. Here the CDR3 DNA reads TGTGCCAGCAGTTTACGGGCTAGCAAGTACAATGAGCAGTTCTTC. This encodes CASSLRASKYNEQFF. The complete variable domain, with remaining parts taken from reference TRBV28 and TRBJ2-1, reads DVKVTQSSRYLVKRTGEKVFLECVQDMDHENMFWYRQDPGLGLRLIYFSYDVKMKEKGDIPEGYSVSREKKERFSLILESASTNQTSMYLCASSLRASKYNEQFFGPGTRLTVL.